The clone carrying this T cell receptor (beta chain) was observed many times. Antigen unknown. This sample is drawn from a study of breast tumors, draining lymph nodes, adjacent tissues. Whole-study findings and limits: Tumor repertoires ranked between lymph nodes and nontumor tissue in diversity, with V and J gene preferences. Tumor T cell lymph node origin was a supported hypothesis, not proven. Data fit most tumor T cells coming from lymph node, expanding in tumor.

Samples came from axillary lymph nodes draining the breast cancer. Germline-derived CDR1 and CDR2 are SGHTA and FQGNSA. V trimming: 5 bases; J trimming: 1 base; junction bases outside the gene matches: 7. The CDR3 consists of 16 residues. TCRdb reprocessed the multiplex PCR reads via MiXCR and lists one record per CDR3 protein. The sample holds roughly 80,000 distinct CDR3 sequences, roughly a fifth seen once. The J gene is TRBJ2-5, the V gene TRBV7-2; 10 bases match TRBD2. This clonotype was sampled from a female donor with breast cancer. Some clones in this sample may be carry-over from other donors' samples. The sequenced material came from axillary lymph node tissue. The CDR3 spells CASSLSGTSAQETQYF. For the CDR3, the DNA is TGTGCCAGCAGCCTGTCCGGGACTAGCGCCCAAGAGACCCAGTACTTC.